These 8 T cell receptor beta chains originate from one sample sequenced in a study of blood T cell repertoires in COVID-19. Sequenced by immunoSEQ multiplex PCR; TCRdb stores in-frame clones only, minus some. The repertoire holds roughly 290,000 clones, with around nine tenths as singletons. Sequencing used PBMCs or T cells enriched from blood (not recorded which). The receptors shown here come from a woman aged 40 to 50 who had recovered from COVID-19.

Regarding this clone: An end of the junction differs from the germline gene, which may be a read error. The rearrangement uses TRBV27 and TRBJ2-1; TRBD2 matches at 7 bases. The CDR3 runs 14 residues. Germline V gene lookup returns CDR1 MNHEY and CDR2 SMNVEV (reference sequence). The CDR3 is CARVGGRGYSEQFF. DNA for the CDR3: TGTGCCAGGGTCGGGGGGAGGGGATACAGTGAGCAGTTCTTC.

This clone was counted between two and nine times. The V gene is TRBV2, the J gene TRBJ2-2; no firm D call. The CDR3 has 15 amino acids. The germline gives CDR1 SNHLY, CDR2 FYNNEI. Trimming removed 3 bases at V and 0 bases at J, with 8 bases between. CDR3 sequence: CASSDVAANTGELFF. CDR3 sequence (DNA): TGTGCCAGCAGTGATGTCGCAGCGAACACCGGGGAGCTGTTTTTT.

The CDR3 DNA reads TGTGCCAGCAGCCTTCAGGATTCACCCCTCCACTTT. Residues: CASSLQDSPLHF. The chain joins TRBV3-1 (or the pseudogene TRBV3-2) to TRBJ1-6; D ambiguous. Germline V lookup: CDR1 LGHDT, CDR2 YNNKEL (reference sequence). The CDR3 contains 12 residues. Trimming removed 4 bases at V and 8 bases at J, with 6 bases between.

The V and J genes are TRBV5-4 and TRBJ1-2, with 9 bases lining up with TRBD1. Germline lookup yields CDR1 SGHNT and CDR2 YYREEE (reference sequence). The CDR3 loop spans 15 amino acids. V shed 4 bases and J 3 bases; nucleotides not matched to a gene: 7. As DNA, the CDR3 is TGTGCCAGCAGCCCCGGACAGGGGCAGCACTATGGCTACACCTTC. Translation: CASSPGQGQHYGYTF.

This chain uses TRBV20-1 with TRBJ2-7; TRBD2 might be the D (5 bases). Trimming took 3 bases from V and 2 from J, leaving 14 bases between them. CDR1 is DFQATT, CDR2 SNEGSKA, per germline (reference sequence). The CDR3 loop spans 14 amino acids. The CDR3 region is CSASRGQVTYEQYF. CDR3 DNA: TGCAGTGCTAGTCGCGGGCAGGTTACCTACGAGCAGTACTTC.

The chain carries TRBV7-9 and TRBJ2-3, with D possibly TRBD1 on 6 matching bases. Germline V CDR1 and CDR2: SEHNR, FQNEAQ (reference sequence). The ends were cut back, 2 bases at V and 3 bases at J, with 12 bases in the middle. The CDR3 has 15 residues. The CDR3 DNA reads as TGTGCCAGCAGCTTAAGACAGGCCGGGACAGATACGCAGTATTTT. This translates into CASSLRQAGTDTQYF.

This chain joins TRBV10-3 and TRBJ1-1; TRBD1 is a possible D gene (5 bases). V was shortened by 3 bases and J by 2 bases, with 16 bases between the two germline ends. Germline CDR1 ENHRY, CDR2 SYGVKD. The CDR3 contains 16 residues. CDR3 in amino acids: CAISEAGQAHNTEAFF. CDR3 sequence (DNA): TGTGCCATCAGTGAAGCAGGGCAGGCCCATAACACTGAAGCTTTCTTT.

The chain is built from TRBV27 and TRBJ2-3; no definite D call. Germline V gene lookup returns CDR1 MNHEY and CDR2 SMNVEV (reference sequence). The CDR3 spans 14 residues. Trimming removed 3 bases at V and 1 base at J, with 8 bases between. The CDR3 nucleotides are TGTGCCAGCAGTTTCTCGCAGGGCACAGATACGCAGTATTTT. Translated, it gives CASSFSQGTDTQYF.